This TCR beta chain was documented in a study of cytomegalovirus exposure and HLA in healthy donors. Study observations and caveats: Rare sequences made up most TCRs, while some public TCRs were found in many donors. About 90% or about 30% of the time was how often most TCR beta V segments were productive, according to an earlier analysis.

Germline V gene data show CDR1 as MGHRA and CDR2 as YSYEKL. CDR3 length: 16 residues. There were likely unrecorded immune exposures, though donors were nominally healthy when sampled. Notes on this clone: Its specificity is not known. A junction boundary mismatches the germline segment, possibly from a read error.

60 Vbeta and 13 Jbeta primers were used in PCR. Sequencing used immunoSEQ multiplex PCR; TCRdb keeps in-frame clones, though not all of them. This table has hundreds of thousands of clones, about 75% appearing once. This receptor was obtained from a female donor in good health and CMV-seronegative. Material for sequencing was PBMCs. The rearrangement uses TRBV4-1 and TRBJ2-1, with 12 bases fitting TRBD2. CDR3 in DNA: TGCGCCAGCATGGGGCTAGCGGGAGGGCCGGGCAATGAGCAGCTCTTC. Translated: CASMGLAGGPGNEQLF.